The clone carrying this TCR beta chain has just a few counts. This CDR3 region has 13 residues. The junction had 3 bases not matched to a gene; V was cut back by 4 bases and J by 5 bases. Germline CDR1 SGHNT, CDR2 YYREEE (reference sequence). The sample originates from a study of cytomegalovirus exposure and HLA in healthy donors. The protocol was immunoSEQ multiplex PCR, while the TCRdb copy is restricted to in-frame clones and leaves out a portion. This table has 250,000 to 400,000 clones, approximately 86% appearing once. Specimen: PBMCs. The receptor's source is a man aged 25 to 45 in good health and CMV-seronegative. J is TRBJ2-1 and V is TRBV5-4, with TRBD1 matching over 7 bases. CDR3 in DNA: TGTGCCAGCAGCCGGGACAGAAACAATGAGCAGTTCTTC. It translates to CASSRDRNNEQFF.